Following are 27 T cell receptor beta chains from one sample sequenced in a study of blood T cell repertoires in COVID-19 (dated by TCRdb to the early 2020s). Libraries were made using the immunoSEQ multiplex PCR assay. This is the immuneACCESS table as TCRdb keeps it, with only in-frame sequences that have V and J called. A part of the clones is gone; compared with another copy, unresolved V genes explain less than half, and the rest is unexplained. The table for this sample lists about 45,000 clones; roughly four fifths of them were counted only once. In total, the top ten clones hold approximately 30% of the sample. The sample consisted of peripheral blood. All receptors come from a woman between 65 and 79 years old with acute or convalescent COVID-19.

The gene calls are TRBV28 and TRBJ2-4, with 10 nucleotides matching TRBD2. Germline V CDR1 and CDR2: MDHEN, SYDVKM. Trimming cost V 4 bases and J 6 bases; bases outside gene matches: 3. The CDR3 is made up of 14 amino acids. Here the CDR3 DNA reads TGTGCCAGCAGTTCAGCGGGAGGGTTAAACATTCAGTACTTC. Protein sequence: CASSSAGGLNIQYF.

This chain connects TRBV7-9 to TRBJ2-3; 8 bases map to TRBD1. Germline CDR1 SEHNR, CDR2 FQNEAQ (reference sequence). The trim removed 5 bases at V and 3 bases at J, leaving 7 bases unmatched. The CDR3 is 15 amino acids. The DNA for the CDR3 is TGTGCCAGCAGCCTCCGGGACAGGAGGACAGATACGCAGTATTTT. It specifies CASSLRDRRTDTQYF.

This clone has more than one count but fewer than ten. V gene TRBV18 combines with J gene TRBJ2-3; a possible D gene is TRBD2 (5 bases). Germline V gene lookup returns CDR1 KGHSH and CDR2 LQKENI. V lost 3 bases, J lost 4 bases, and 11 bases lay in between. The CDR3 runs to 14 residues. The CDR3 DNA is TGTGCCAGCTCACCCCCCAAACTAGCAGATACGCAGTATTTT. It translates to CASSPPKLADTQYF. The variable domain in full, with the rest retrieved from reference TRBV18 and TRBJ2-3, is NAGVMQNPRHLVRRRGQEARLRCSPMKGHSHVYWYRQLPEEGLKFMVYLQKENIIDESGMPKERFSAEFPKEGPSILRIQQVVRGDSAAYFCASSPPKLADTQYFGPGTRLTVL.

J is TRBJ2-7 and V is TRBV7-2, with a weak D call TRBD2 (6 bases). The V gene's germline CDR1 is SGHTA and CDR2 FQGNSA. This CDR3 has 14 residues. V lost 4 bases to trimming and J lost 0 bases, with 10 bases between them. CDR3 amino acids: CASSSRGNSYEQYF. CDR3 DNA sequence: TGTGCCAGCAGCTCCCGGGGGAACTCCTACGAGCAGTACTTC.

This clone turned up a few times. This chain connects TRBV6-2 or TRBV6-3 to TRBJ1-5, with TRBD1 matching over 11 bases. V dropped 5 bases and J dropped 2; count of bases not matched to a gene: 14. CDR1 is MNHEY, CDR2 SVGEGT, per germline. This CDR3 has 19 amino acids. CDR3 DNA sequence: TGTGCCAGCAGTCAACCGGACAGGGGGCTTCGGGGTGGCAATCAGCCCCAGCATTTT. This encodes CASSQPDRGLRGGNQPQHF.

This rearrangement joins TRBV7-2 to TRBJ2-1; 12 positions agree with TRBD2. The CDR3 extends over 13 amino acids. Germline CDR1 and CDR2: SGHTA and FQGNSA. V was pared by 6 bases and J by 9 bases, with 3 bases of the junction left unmatched. This chain's CDR3 is CASRLAGGSEQFF. CDR3 nucleotides: TGTGCCAGCAGGCTAGCGGGGGGGTCTGAGCAGTTCTTC.

The chain joins TRBV6-5 to TRBJ1-1; D not resolved. V was clipped by 6 bases and J by 0 bases, with 8 bases between them. Germline V gene sequence: CDR1 MNHEY, CDR2 SVGAGI. This CDR3 is 13 amino acids long. Written as DNA, the CDR3 is TGTGCCAGCAGCCACACAGTGAACACTGAAGCTTTCTTT. It translates to CASSHTVNTEAFF.

The genes are TRBV19 and TRBJ1-5; 7 nucleotides agree with TRBD1. Germline CDR1 and CDR2: LNHDA and SQIVND (reference sequence). The length of the CDR3 is 15 residues. The trim removed 3 bases at V and 6 bases at J, leaving 8 bases unmatched. The CDR3 sequence is CASSISDREGQPQHF. The CDR3, as DNA: TGTGCCAGTAGTATTTCAGACAGGGAAGGTCAGCCCCAGCATTTT.

The chain joins TRBV18 to TRBJ2-5, with D possibly being TRBD1 (6 bases). CDR1 KGHSH and CDR2 LQKENI come from the germline V gene. The CDR3 extends over 14 amino acids. Trimming removed 3 bases from V and 7 bases from J, with 15 bases in between. This chain's CDR3 is CASSPPSGAGTQYF. In DNA form, the CDR3 reads TGTGCCAGCTCACCGCCGTCAGGGGCGGGGACCCAGTACTTC. Full variable domain (outside the CDR3, taken from reference TRBV18 and TRBJ2-5): NAGVMQNPRHLVRRRGQEARLRCSPMKGHSHVYWYRQLPEEGLKFMVYLQKENIIDESGMPKERFSAEFPKEGPSILRIQQVVRGDSAAYFCASSPPSGAGTQYFGPGTRLLVL.

A single count supports this clone. J is TRBJ2-3 and V is TRBV7-3, with TRBD1 identical over 9 bases. The germline gives CDR1 SGHTA, CDR2 FQGTGA. This CDR3 has 16 amino acids. Trimming at V came to 0 bases and at J to 3 bases, leaving 4 bases not matched to a gene. As DNA, the CDR3 is TGTGCCAGCAGCTTAACAAGAGGACAGGGGACAGATACGCAGTATTTT. The encoded protein is CASSLTRGQGTDTQYF.

The V gene is TRBV7-9, the J gene TRBJ2-7, with a weak D call TRBD1 (6 bases). Trimming removed 4 bases at V and 4 bases at J, with 17 bases between. The CDR3 has 15 amino acids. Per germline, CDR1 SEHNR and CDR2 FQNEAQ (reference sequence). The CDR3 region is CASSSIRGNTYEQYF. The CDR3 bases are TGTGCCAGCAGCTCGATCAGGGGAAATACGTACGAGCAGTACTTC. The whole variable domain, remainder taken from reference TRBV7-9 and TRBJ2-7, is DTGVSQNPRHKITKRGQNVTFRCDPISEHNRLYWYRQTLGQGPEFLTYFQNEAQLEKSRLLSDRFSAERPKGSFSTLEIQRTEQGDSAMYLCASSSIRGNTYEQYFGPGTRLTVT.

The CDR3 coding sequence is TGTGCCAGCAGCCTCAACGGGGGAGTGGTGTGGGAGACCCAGTACTTC. It codes for CASSLNGGVVWETQYF. The chain joins TRBV5-6 to TRBJ2-5, with D possibly being TRBD2 (6 bases). From germline, CDR1 is SGHDT and CDR2 YYEEEE. Between the trimmed V and J ends, which lost 4 bases and 5 bases, there was a span of 21 bases. This CDR3 comprises 16 residues.

J is TRBJ2-1 and V is TRBV7-2; D not certain. The CDR3 runs 12 residues. Germline CDR1 SGHTA, CDR2 FQGNSA. V was clipped by 1 base and J by 9 bases, with 7 bases between them. The DNA for the CDR3 is TGTGCCAGCAGCTTAGTAAGAGGTGAGCAGTTCTTC. This translates into CASSLVRGEQFF.

The table lists this clone with a few counts. The J gene is TRBJ1-1, the V gene TRBV29-1, with D uncertain. Deletions cut 6 bases from V and 3 bases from J, with 14 bases between. Germline loops: CDR1 SQVTM, CDR2 ANQGSEA. CDR3 length: 13 amino acids. The CDR3 coding sequence is TGCAGCGTCGTTGAGAGGTTGGACACTGAAGCTTTCTTT. Amino acids: CSVVERLDTEAFF. Supplemented by reference TRBV29-1 and TRBJ1-1, the full variable domain reads SAVISQKPSRDICQRGTSLTIQCQVDSQVTMMFWYRQQPGQSLTLIATANQGSEATYESGFVIDKFPISRPNLTFSTLTVSNMSPEDSSIYLCSVVERLDTEAFFGQGTRLTVV.

The J gene is TRBJ2-1, the V gene TRBV18; 7 bases fit TRBD1. The V gene's germline CDR1 is KGHSH and CDR2 LQKENI. The CDR3 totals 15 residues. Losses at the gene ends were 4 bases for V and 9 bases for J; bases not matched to a gene: 12. CDR3 sequence (DNA): TGTGCCAGCTCACAAACGACTACAGGGGAAGCTGAGCAGTTCTTC. Its protein is CASSQTTTGEAEQFF. The whole variable domain, filled in from reference TRBV18 and TRBJ2-1, reads NAGVMQNPRHLVRRRGQEARLRCSPMKGHSHVYWYRQLPEEGLKFMVYLQKENIIDESGMPKERFSAEFPKEGPSILRIQQVVRGDSAAYFCASSQTTTGEAEQFFGPGTRLTVL.

The CDR3 is CASSLWGVNSPLHF. As DNA, the CDR3 is TGTGCCAGCAGTTTATGGGGGGTTAATTCACCCCTCCACTTT. V and J are TRBV27 and TRBJ1-6; D possibly corresponds to TRBD1 (5 bases). Germline CDR1 reads MNHEY; CDR2 reads SMNVEV (reference sequence). The CDR3 loop spans 14 amino acids. Trimming left V 1 base short and J 6 bases short, with 7 bases between.

This chain links TRBV10-1 with TRBJ2-7; 10 nucleotides line up with TRBD2. The germline V gene encodes CDR1 WNHNN and CDR2 SYGVQD (reference sequence). This CDR3 has 14 amino acids. The junction had 1 base not matched to a gene; V was cut back by 2 bases and J by 3 bases. CDR3 nucleotide sequence: TGCGCCAGCAGTGAGAGACTAGCGGGCTACGAGCAGTACTTC. Translated, it gives CASSERLAGYEQYF.

The CDR3 sequence is CASSLSGRGRSETQYF. CDR3 sequence (DNA): TGTGCCAGCAGCTTAAGCGGGAGAGGTCGTTCAGAGACCCAGTACTTC. The chain employs TRBV5-4 and TRBJ2-5, with TRBD2 matching over 8 bases. Per germline, CDR1 SGHNT and CDR2 YYREEE (reference sequence). The CDR3 length is 16 residues. The ends lost 2 bases at V and 4 bases at J; junction bases unmatched: 10.

The rearrangement joins TRBV5-1 to TRBJ1-1; D is undetermined. From germline, CDR1 is SGHRS and CDR2 YFSETQ. Deletions cut 4 bases from V and 0 bases from J, with 13 bases between. CDR3 length: 15 residues. CDR3 protein: CASSLDGMMNTEAFF. CDR3 bases: TGCGCCAGCAGCCTGGACGGGATGATGAACACTGAAGCTTTCTTT.

V and J are TRBV5-1 and TRBJ2-3; tentative D call: TRBD2 (7 bases). The CDR3 runs 16 residues. Looked up from germline, CDR1 is SGHRS and CDR2 is YFSETQ. V was trimmed by 4 bases and J by 3 bases, leaving 18 bases between them. For the CDR3, the DNA is TGCGCCAGCAGCGGGGGGGCAGGGACAAGAACAGATACGCAGTATTTT. Translating it yields CASSGGAGTRTDTQYF.

The gene calls are TRBV28 and TRBJ2-3, with 13 bases that match TRBD2. The CDR3 runs to 17 residues. Trimming at V came to 5 bases and at J to 3 bases, leaving 8 bases not matched to a gene. Germline-derived CDR1 and CDR2 are MDHEN and SYDVKM. The CDR3 region has the DNA TGTGCCAGCAGTCGCCCGGGACTAGCGGGGAAAACAGATACGCAGTATTTT. As protein: CASSRPGLAGKTDTQYF.

This clone has only a few counts. The gene calls are TRBV28 and TRBJ1-5, with a possible D match to TRBD1 (6 bases). V was cut by 5 bases and J by 6 bases, with 14 bases left in between. From germline, CDR1 is MDHEN and CDR2 SYDVKM. The CDR3 has 14 amino acids. In DNA form, the CDR3 reads TGTGCCAGCAGTGGATCAGGGGAAGTTCAGCCCCAGCATTTT. As protein: CASSGSGEVQPQHF.

The rearrangement joins TRBV28 to TRBJ2-1; the D gene is possibly TRBD2 (7 bases). This CDR3 has 15 residues. Deletions cut 7 bases from V and 0 bases from J, with 13 bases between. CDR1 MDHEN and CDR2 SYDVKM come from the germline V gene. In DNA form, the CDR3 reads TGTGCCAGCACCCGAAGGGGGGGCTCCTACAATGAGCAGTTCTTC. Amino acid sequence: CASTRRGGSYNEQFF.

The rearrangement joins TRBV7-8 to TRBJ2-1; 7 bases align to TRBD1. The CDR3 loop spans 16 amino acids. The ends lost 5 bases at V and 3 bases at J; junction bases unmatched: 10. From germline, CDR1 is SGHVS and CDR2 FQNEAQ. The DNA of the CDR3 is TGTGCCAGCAGCAGCAGACAGGGAGAAAACTACAATGAGCAGTTCTTC. Its protein product is CASSSRQGENYNEQFF.

A few counts support this clone. J is TRBJ1-2 and V is TRBV24-1; no clear D gene. The CDR3 is 13 amino acids. The germline V and J ends were trimmed by 2 bases and 4 bases, with 7 bases remaining between them. Germline CDR1 KGHDR, CDR2 SFDVKD. The CDR3 coding sequence is TGTGCCACCAGTGATTCAGAAGTCTATGGCTACACCTTC. Protein sequence: CATSDSEVYGYTF.

This chain connects TRBV12-3 or TRBV12-4 to TRBJ2-2; D remains ambiguous. The V gene lost 8 bases and the J gene lost 7 bases, with 14 bases spanning the gap. This CDR3 region has 13 residues. CDR3 amino acids: CASAASNGGELFF. The CDR3 bases are TGTGCCAGCGCCGCGAGTAACGGCGGGGAGCTGTTTTTT.

The CDR3 DNA follows: TGTGCCAGCAGCGTTAGTTCGGGAAGCAATCAGCCCCAGCATTTT. Encoded protein: CASSVSSGSNQPQHF. This chain uses TRBV7-2 with TRBJ1-5; the D is unclear. In germline, CDR1 is SGHTA, CDR2 FQGNSA. With 5 bases removed from V and 1 base from J, the gap between germline ends came to 12 bases. This CDR3 is 15 amino acids long.